This record looks at one T cell receptor beta chain sequence and its context. Baseline was the first blood sampling point, followed by cycle 4 day 1 and cycle 7 day 1. Trimming cost V 6 bases and J 10 bases, with 13 bases left between them. The CDR3 has 13 residues. The germline CDR1 and CDR2 sequences are LNHDA and SQIVND (reference sequence). This entry comes from a study of OX40 agonist ivuxolimab in advanced cancers. Background on the study: Among those enrolled, mean age was about 63 years (range about 20 to 79) and 82.7% were male.

Profiled with immunoSEQ multiplex PCR; TCRdb holds only in-frame clones, not every one. The sample contains around 63,000 clones, 80% to 90% of which appear only once. The clonotype originates from an adult with an advanced solid tumor such as melanoma, head and neck, liver or kidney cancer. Sequencing was performed on CD4+ or CD8+ T cells sorted from blood, taken in a trial of the OX40 agonist ivuxolimab. J is TRBJ1-6 and V is TRBV19; tentatively, D is TRBD1 (5 bases). CDR3 residues: CASRRRDGSPLHF. CDR3 nucleotide sequence: TGTGCCAGTAGGCGGCGGGACGGGTCACCCCTCCACTTT.